Listed here are 2 T cell receptor beta chains from one sample, sequenced in a study of blood T cell repertoires in COVID-19. Clones were read by immunoSEQ multiplex PCR, and TCRdb kept only the in-frame ones, dropping some. This sample has about 300,000 clones, with more than 75% found just once. Input material: peripheral blood. The receptors stem from a woman between 45 and 60 years old with acute or convalescent COVID-19.

The J gene is TRBJ2-7, the V gene TRBV19; 9 bases are a match to TRBD2. CDR3 length equals 17 residues. Germline V CDR1 and CDR2: LNHDA, SQIVND (reference sequence). J was trimmed by 1 base and V by 3 bases; bases with no gene match: 10. The CDR3 sequence: CASSILSAGGPSYEQYF. The CDR3 nucleotides are TGTGCCAGTAGTATTTTGTCTGCGGGAGGGCCGTCCTACGAGCAGTACTTC.

The V gene is TRBV3-1 (or the pseudogene TRBV3-2), the J gene TRBJ2-1; possible D gene TRBD2, 6 bases. Germline loops: CDR1 LGHDT, CDR2 YNNKEL (reference sequence). The CDR3 has 14 residues. Trimming took 1 base from V and 5 from J, leaving 9 bases between them. CDR3 amino acids: CASSQVGGDNEQFF. DNA for the CDR3: TGTGCCAGCAGCCAAGTTGGCGGGGACAATGAGCAGTTCTTC.